This is a list of T cell receptor beta chains from one sample in a study of blood T cell repertoires in COVID-19. Profiled with immunoSEQ multiplex PCR; TCRdb holds only in-frame clones, not every one. The sample has hundreds of thousands of clones, around 90% seen once. Sequenced sample: peripheral blood. The receptor set was obtained from a man between 60 and 75 years old who had recovered from COVID-19. Both conserved end residues are part of each CDR3. Fields, in order: clone size, D gene, CDR3 length, V gene, J gene, CDR3 protein, CDR3 DNA. D genes are given only for firm matches. Clone size is shown for a subset of rows, as once, few, many or a class of expanded clone.

.	.	18	TRBV4-1	TRBJ2-1	CASSQDVGALSSYNEQFF	TGCGCCAGCAGCCAAGATGTGGGAGCGCTGAGCTCCTACAATGAGCAGTTCTTC
.	TRBD2	16	TRBV25-1	TRBJ2-3	CASSAGTSGRTDTQYF	TGTGCCAGCAGTGCCGGGACTAGCGGGAGAACAGATACGCAGTATTTT
.	TRBD2	19	TRBV5-1	TRBJ2-3	CASSFGSASGGSSTDTQYF	TGCGCCAGCAGCTTTGGTTCCGCTAGCGGGGGATCAAGCACAGATACGCAGTATTTT
.	TRBD1	15	TRBV19	TRBJ1-2	CASSIRRTGPYGYTF	TGTGCCAGTAGTATCCGAAGGACAGGGCCCTATGGCTACACCTTC
.	.	14	TRBV5-1	TRBJ2-3	CASSLAGTWDTQYF	TGCGCCAGCAGCTTGGCCGGGACTTGGGATACGCAGTATTTT
few	.	16	TRBV4-2	TRBJ1-5	CASSQDEAGGNQPQHF	TGTGCCAGCAGCCAAGATGAGGCAGGGGGCAATCAGCCCCAGCATTTT
.	.	16	TRBV4-3	TRBJ2-1	CASSHGLGVRDNEQFF	TGCGCCAGCAGCCACGGCCTAGGGGTCAGGGACAATGAGCAGTTCTTC
.	TRBD1	13	TRBV24-1	TRBJ1-1	CATRGQVNTEAFF	TGTGCCACCAGAGGACAGGTGAACACTGAAGCTTTCTTT
.	.	13	TRBV10-3	TRBJ2-7	CAIRGGGTYEQYF	TGTGCCATCAGAGGGGGGGGTACCTACGAGCAGTACTTC
.	.	13	TRBV7-9	TRBJ2-1	CASSLDGGVEQFF	TGTGCCAGCAGCTTAGATGGGGGCGTTGAGCAGTTCTTC
.	.	14	TRBV19	TRBJ1-1	CASSILHRNTEAFF	TGTGCCAGTAGTATACTACACAGGAACACTGAAGCTTTCTTT
.	.	17	TRBV5-6	TRBJ1-6	CASSHYIRTETNSPLHF	TGTGCCAGCAGCCACTACATCCGGACAGAAACCAATTCACCCCTCCACTTT
.	TRBD1	15	TRBV7-2	TRBJ1-1	CASSLALTGSTEAFF	TGTGCCAGCAGCTTAGCCCTGACAGGGAGCACTGAAGCTTTCTTT
.	TRBD1	14	TRBV27	TRBJ2-1	CASSFMDRGNEQFF	TGTGCCAGCAGTTTCATGGACAGGGGGAATGAGCAGTTCTTC
.	TRBD1	15	TRBV18	TRBJ1-2	CASSPEPQGARGYTF	TGTGCCAGCTCCCCAGAACCACAGGGGGCGAGAGGCTACACCTTC
.	TRBD2	16	TRBV4-1	TRBJ2-3	CASSLGLAGSEDTQYF	TGCGCCAGCAGCCTAGGACTAGCGGGGAGCGAAGATACGCAGTATTTT